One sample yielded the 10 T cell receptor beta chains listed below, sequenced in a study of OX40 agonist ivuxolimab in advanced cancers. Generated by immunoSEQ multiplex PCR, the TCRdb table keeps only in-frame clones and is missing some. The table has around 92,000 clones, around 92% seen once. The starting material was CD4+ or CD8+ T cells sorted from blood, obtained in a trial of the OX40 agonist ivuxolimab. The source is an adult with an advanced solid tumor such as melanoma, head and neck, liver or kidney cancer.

The CDR3 coding sequence is TGTGCCTGGAGACCAGCGGGGCCCCTCAATGAGCAGTTCTTC. This gives the protein CAWRPAGPLNEQFF. The chain employs TRBV30 and TRBJ2-1; 7 bases map to TRBD2. Germline values: CDR1 GTSNPN, CDR2 SVGIG (reference sequence). V lost 3 bases and J lost 6; bases outside the gene matches: 8. CDR3 length: 14 amino acids.

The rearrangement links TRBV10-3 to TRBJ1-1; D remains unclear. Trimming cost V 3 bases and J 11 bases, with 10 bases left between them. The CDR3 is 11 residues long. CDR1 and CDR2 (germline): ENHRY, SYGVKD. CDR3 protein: CAISERVTAFF. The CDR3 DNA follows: TGTGCCATCAGTGAAAGAGTGACGGCTTTCTTT.

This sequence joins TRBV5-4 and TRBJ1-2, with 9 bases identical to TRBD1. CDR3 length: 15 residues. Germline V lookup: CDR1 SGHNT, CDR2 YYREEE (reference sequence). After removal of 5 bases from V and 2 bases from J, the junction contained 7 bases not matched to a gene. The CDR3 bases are TGTGCCAGCAGTCGACAGGGGGGGACCAACTATGGCTACACCTTC. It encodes CASSRQGGTNYGYTF.

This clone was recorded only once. The CDR3 DNA follows: TGTGCCTGGGACGGTACTCTGACTAGCTCCTATAATTCACCCCTCCACTTT. Translating gives CAWDGTLTSSYNSPLHF. The chain combines TRBV30 with TRBJ1-6; D call uncertain. Between the trimmed V and J ends, which lost 5 bases and 0 bases, there was a span of 17 bases. Germline CDR1 reads GTSNPN; CDR2 reads SVGIG (reference sequence). The CDR3 runs to 17 residues.

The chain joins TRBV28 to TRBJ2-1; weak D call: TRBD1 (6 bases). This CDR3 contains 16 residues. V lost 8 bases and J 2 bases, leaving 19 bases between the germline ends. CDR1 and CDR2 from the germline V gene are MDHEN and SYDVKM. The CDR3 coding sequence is TGTGCCAGCTCCTTTCCCCGAAGGGGGACCTACAATGAGCAGTTCTTC. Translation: CASSFPRRGTYNEQFF.

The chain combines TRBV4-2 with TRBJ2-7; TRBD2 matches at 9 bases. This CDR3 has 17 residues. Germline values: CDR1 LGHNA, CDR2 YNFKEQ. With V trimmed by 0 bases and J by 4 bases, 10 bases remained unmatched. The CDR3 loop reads CASSQDGRRLAAYEQYF. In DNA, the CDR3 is TGTGCCAGCAGCCAAGACGGCAGGCGACTAGCGGCTTACGAGCAGTACTTC.

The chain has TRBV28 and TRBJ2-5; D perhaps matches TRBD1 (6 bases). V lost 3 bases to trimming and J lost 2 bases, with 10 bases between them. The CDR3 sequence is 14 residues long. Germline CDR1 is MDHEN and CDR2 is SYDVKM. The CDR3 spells CASSFLTGQETQYF. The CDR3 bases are TGTGCCAGCAGTTTCCTGACAGGACAAGAGACCCAGTACTTC.

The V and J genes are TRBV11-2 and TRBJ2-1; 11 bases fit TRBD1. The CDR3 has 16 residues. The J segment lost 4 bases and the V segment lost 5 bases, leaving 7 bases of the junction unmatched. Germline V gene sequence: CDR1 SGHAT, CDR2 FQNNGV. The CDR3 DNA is TGTGCCAGCAGCGCCGGCGGGACAGGGGGATACAATGAGCAGTTCTTC. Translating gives CASSAGGTGGYNEQFF.

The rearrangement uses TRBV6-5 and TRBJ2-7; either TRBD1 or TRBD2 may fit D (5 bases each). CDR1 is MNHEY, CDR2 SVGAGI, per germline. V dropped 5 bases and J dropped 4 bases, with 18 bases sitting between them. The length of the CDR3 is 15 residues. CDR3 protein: CASSRDPRPAYEQYV. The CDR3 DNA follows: TGTGCCAGCAGTAGGGACCCCCGGCCCGCTTACGAGCAGTACGTC.

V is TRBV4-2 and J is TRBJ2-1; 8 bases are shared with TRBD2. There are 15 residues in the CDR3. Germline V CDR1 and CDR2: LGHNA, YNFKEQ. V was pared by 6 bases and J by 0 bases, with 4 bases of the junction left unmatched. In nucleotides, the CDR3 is TGTGCCAGCAGTCCTAGCGGGCTCTCCTACAATGAGCAGTTCTTC. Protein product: CASSPSGLSYNEQFF.